This paragraph covers one TCR beta chain sequence. This entry is derived from a study of control samples from healthy donors and cancer patients. The germline CDR1 and CDR2 sequences are SGHAT and FQNNGV. The CDR3 has 17 amino acids. The J segment lost 4 bases and the V segment lost 0 bases, leaving 9 bases of the junction unmatched. Method: immunoSEQ multiplex PCR; TCRdb's copy keeps in-frame clones and lacks some. The table records about 94,000 clones, approximately 90% of them present only once. The chain uses TRBV11-2 and TRBJ1-2; 9 nucleotides match TRBD1. The specimen was blood. The sequence came from a woman in her late teens or twenties in good health. Here the CDR3 reads CASSLDLGQGIGYGYTF. CDR3 nucleotide sequence: TGTGCCAGCAGCTTAGATCTAGGACAGGGGATCGGCTATGGCTACACCTTC.